Included here is one T cell receptor beta chain sequence, with context. The V gene's germline CDR1 is MNHEY and CDR2 SVGAGI. The V end was cut by 6 bases, the J end by 3 bases, with 9 bases between. This CDR3 is 12 amino acids long. Negative isolation was applied to CD8+ and CD4+ T cells, and FACS enrichment was applied to TEMRA cells. An input of about 0.5 to 1 ug of RNA was subjected to reverse transcription using random hexamers. MiXCR, run by TCRdb on the immunoSEQ multiplex PCR reads, gives a single entry per CDR3 protein. The sample has a few hundred thousand distinct CDR3 sequences; 95% are singletons. The data are from a study of CD8 T cells in Susac syndrome.

The specimen was CD4+ T cells from PBMCs. The source of this sequence is a human donor with multiple sclerosis. The rearrangement links TRBV6-5 to TRBJ2-7; weak D call: TRBD1 (5 bases). CDR3 DNA sequence: TGTGCCAGCAGCGAGGACAACTACGAGCAGTACTTC. Residues: CASSEDNYEQYF.